The subject of this entry is one T cell receptor (beta chain). Its target is unknown. A 5'RACE reaction primed in the constant segment made cDNA libraries of TCR alpha and TCR beta, and these carried sample barcodes and UMIs. TCRdb itself ran the 5' RACE reads through MiXCR, one entry per CDR3 protein. The table shows hundreds of thousands of distinct CDR3 sequences, with over 15% occurring only once. The data derive from a study of T-cell memory formation after mild COVID-19. Study-wide background: Largely donor-specific sequence clusters came from two donors.

Study-wide points: Researchers could not confirm that second-wave clones peaking on day 37 targeted SARS-CoV-2. A balance of CD4 and CD8 characterized clones contracting day 15 to 85, whereas later expanders leaned CD4+.

The trim removed 4 bases at V and 1 base at J, leaving 10 bases unmatched. Germline V gene data show CDR1 as SGHRS and CDR2 as YFSETQ. The CDR3 length is 16 residues. Material for sequencing was PBMCs or a T cell subset sorted from them (not recorded which). The clonotype was recovered from an adult woman who had mild COVID-19 (a few samples of this study predate the infection). Cell type and time point are not known. The rearrangement links TRBV5-1 to TRBJ1-1, with TRBD1 identical over 7 bases. CDR3 sequence reads: CASSRQGQSGNTEAFF. CDR3 nucleotide sequence: TGCGCCAGCAGCCGACAGGGCCAGTCGGGGAACACTGAAGCTTTCTTT.